The T cell receptor (beta chain) under discussion was sequenced for a study of shared clonotypes between healthy human individuals. CDR3 length equals 12 residues. V was clipped by 0 bases and J by 8 bases, with 8 bases between them. Germline V gene lookup returns CDR1 SGHRS and CDR2 YFSETQ. The assay was immunoSEQ multiplex PCR, and TCRdb's table has in-frame clones only and misses some. The sample has a few million clones, less than 95% seen once. Broader study findings: When naive CD4 clonotypes were compared across several donors, around 4.6% were shared.

A remark on this clone: Its antigen is still unknown.

This chain uses TRBV5-1 with TRBJ1-1, with D possibly being TRBD1 (5 bases). The clonotype comes from a man aged 18-30 years in good health. Some clones in this sample may be carry-over from other donors' samples. Sequencing input: naive CD4+ T cells from PBMCs. Subset meaning: CD45RA+ positively selected. The CDR3 loop is CASSLVGQEAFF. The CDR3 DNA sequence: TGCGCCAGCAGCTTGGTGGGGCAGGAAGCTTTCTTT. The full variable domain, its missing parts supplied by reference TRBV5-1 and TRBJ1-1, is KAGVTQTPRYLIKTRGQQVTLSCSPISGHRSVSWYQQTPGQGLQFLFEYFSETQRNKGNFPGRFSGRQFSNSRSEMNVSTLELGDSALYLCASSLVGQEAFFGQGTRLTVV.